The 26 T cell receptor beta chains below were found in one sample sequenced in a study of T-cell memory formation after mild COVID-19. TCRdb called the 5' RACE reads again in MiXCR, with one record for every CDR3 protein. The repertoire consists of roughly 150,000 distinct CDR3 sequences, with approximately 12% occurring once and the leading ten covering approximately 3.4%. Sequenced input: PBMCs or a T cell subset sorted from them (not recorded which). These TCRs come from a man between 18 and 35 years old who had mild COVID-19 (a few samples of this study predate the infection). Cell type and time point are not known.

This clonotype was observed a few times. The chain is built from TRBV28 and TRBJ2-6; D is uncertain. Per the germline V gene, CDR1 is MDHEN and CDR2 is SYDVKM. V was shortened by 6 bases and J by 4 bases, with 16 bases between the two germline ends. The CDR3 consists of 16 residues. The CDR3 protein is CASSPQVMYGANVLTF. The CDR3 DNA is TGTGCCAGCAGCCCCCAAGTAATGTACGGGGCCAACGTCCTGACTTTC.

The chain employs TRBV5-6 and TRBJ2-7; TRBD2 might be the D (5 bases). CDR3 length equals 15 residues. Germline V gene sequence: CDR1 SGHDT, CDR2 YYEEEE. Trimming left V 0 bases short and J 7 bases short, with 17 bases between. The CDR3 DNA follows: TGTGCCAGCAGCTTGGCCGGGGTTATAGGAGGTGAGCAGTACGTC. As protein: CASSLAGVIGGEQYV.

The chain recombines TRBV6-2 or TRBV6-3 with TRBJ1-1; maybe TRBD1 (6 bases). This CDR3 has 18 amino acids. Germline V lookup: CDR1 MNHEY, CDR2 SVGEGT. Deletions cut 8 bases from V and 0 bases from J, with 25 bases between. This chain's CDR3 is CASQPHPTRTVMNTEAFF. As DNA, the CDR3 is TGTGCCAGCCAGCCTCACCCTACCAGGACAGTTATGAACACTGAAGCTTTCTTT.

The sample holds a few counts of this clonotype. The chain recombines TRBV6-6 with TRBJ1-4, with TRBD1 matching 8 bases. The germline CDR1 and CDR2 sequences are MNHNY and SVGAGI (reference sequence). V shed 8 bases, J shed 6 bases, and the junction held 2 bases outside the gene matches. The CDR3 runs to 12 residues. CDR3 DNA sequence: TGTGCCAGCGAGACAGGGGATGAAAAACTGTTTTTT. Protein: CASETGDEKLFF.

The rearrangement joins TRBV4-1 to TRBJ2-3; TRBD2 aligns across 9 bases. The CDR3 is 18 amino acids. Germline V gene lookup returns CDR1 MGHRA and CDR2 YSYEKL. J was trimmed by 1 base and V by 1 base; bases with no gene match: 9. The CDR3 here is CASSQGRGGGAGTDTQYF. CDR3 bases: TGCGCCAGCAGCCAAGGCCGGGGCGGGGGGGCCGGCACAGATACGCAGTATTTT.

Many counts were recorded for this clonotype. The chain recombines TRBV5-5 with TRBJ2-2, with D perhaps matching TRBD2 (5 bases). V was clipped by 2 bases and J by 1 base, with 6 bases between them. Per the germline V gene, CDR1 is SGHKS and CDR2 is YYEKEE (reference sequence). This CDR3 comprises 14 residues. In nucleotides, the CDR3 is TGTGCCAGCAGCTTCAGCGGGAACACCGGGGAGCTGTTTTTT. It yields the protein CASSFSGNTGELFF.

This clonotype occurred many times. The chain links TRBV5-6 to TRBJ2-5, with D uncertain. Germline lookup yields CDR1 SGHDT and CDR2 YYEEEE. Trimming pared 4 bases from V and 5 bases from J, leaving 15 bases between. CDR3 size: 14 residues. The CDR3 region is CASSPPGVRETQYF. The CDR3 bases are TGTGCCAGCAGCCCCCCAGGTGTCCGGGAGACCCAGTACTTC.

There are a few counts of this clonotype. The chain couples TRBV6-6 to TRBJ2-2; 12 positions agree with TRBD2. V lost 6 bases and J lost 6; bases outside the gene matches: 8. Per germline, CDR1 MNHNY and CDR2 SVGAGI (reference sequence). The CDR3 contains 16 residues. The CDR3 is CASRTTSGGMSGELFF. CDR3 in DNA: TGTGCCAGCAGGACAACTAGCGGGGGGATGTCCGGGGAGCTGTTTTTT.

The V gene is TRBV14, the J gene TRBJ2-1; D ambiguous. V shed 0 bases and J shed 3 bases, with 15 bases lying between them. Germline CDR1 is SGHDN and CDR2 is FVKESK. The CDR3 is 17 residues long. This CDR3 is CASSQDSWSASYNEQFF. The CDR3 coding sequence is TGTGCCAGCAGCCAAGATTCCTGGAGTGCTAGCTACAATGAGCAGTTCTTC.

This clonotype appeared a single time. The chain joins TRBV28 to TRBJ1-2; D call uncertain. The germline V gene has CDR1 MDHEN and CDR2 SYDVKM. The CDR3 consists of 13 residues. Trimming removed 10 bases from V and 2 bases from J, with 14 bases in between. CDR3 DNA: TGTGCCACCACGCCTGGCGACAACTATGGCTACACCTTC. Protein sequence: CATTPGDNYGYTF.

CDR3 DNA sequence: TGTGCCAGCGGGACTAGCGGGGGGGTCAATGAGCAGTTCTTC. It specifies CASGTSGGVNEQFF. This chain connects TRBV28 to TRBJ2-1, with 16 bases fitting TRBD2. CDR3 length: 14 amino acids. With 8 bases clipped from V and 6 bases from J, the junction kept 1 base outside the gene matches. Per the germline V gene, CDR1 is MDHEN and CDR2 is SYDVKM.

The chain recombines TRBV20-1 with TRBJ1-2; no definite D call. The CDR3 sequence is 14 residues long. Germline CDR1 reads DFQATT; CDR2 reads SNEGSKA (reference sequence). Trimming stripped 6 bases from V and 4 bases from J, with 18 bases between. The CDR3 DNA reads TGCAGTGCCCCGGGTGGGGAGGGAATCTATGGCTACACCTTC. It encodes CSAPGGEGIYGYTF.

This chain uses TRBV7-2 with TRBJ1-2; D possibly corresponds to TRBD1 (5 bases). The CDR3 loop spans 14 amino acids. V was cut by 2 bases and J by 7 bases, with 14 bases left in between. CDR1 is SGHTA, CDR2 FQGNSA, per germline. The CDR3 here is CASSLNGGDGGYTF. The CDR3 DNA reads as TGTGCCAGCAGCTTAAATGGAGGGGATGGTGGCTACACCTTC.

This clonotype turned up a few times. The chain couples TRBV5-1 to TRBJ1-2; D remains unclear. V shed 0 bases and J shed 6 bases, with 15 bases lying between them. Germline V gives CDR1 SGHRS, CDR2 YFSETQ. This CDR3 is built from 15 residues. The CDR3 sequence: CASSLALTGPDGYTF. Here the CDR3 DNA reads TGCGCCAGCAGCTTGGCCCTCACGGGCCCGGATGGCTACACCTTC.

This clonotype was counted only a few times. The chain employs TRBV10-3 and TRBJ2-6; D call uncertain. The CDR3 spans 18 residues. V was trimmed by 0 bases and J by 0 bases, leaving 12 bases between them. Germline assignment: CDR1 ENHRY and CDR2 SYGVKD. CDR3 coding DNA: TGTGCCATCAGTGAGTCGGTCAGGTCCCCCTCTGGGGCCAACGTCCTGACTTTC. Its translation is CAISESVRSPSGANVLTF.

The V and J genes are TRBV12-3 or TRBV12-4 and TRBJ1-3, with D hard to call. V gave up 3 bases and J gave up 9 bases, with 6 bases separating them. CDR3 size: 11 residues. The CDR3 DNA reads as TGTGCCAGCAGTTTCTCGAGCACCATATATTTT. Its translation is CASSFSSTIYF.

The table lists this clonotype with a few counts. V and J are TRBV19 and TRBJ2-1; 8 bases align to TRBD2. With 1 base clipped from V and 4 bases from J, the junction kept 12 bases outside the gene matches. CDR1 is LNHDA, CDR2 SQIVND, per germline (reference sequence). The CDR3 runs 18 residues. The CDR3 region is CASSIGFSGGRTYNEQFF. CDR3 in DNA: TGTGCCAGTAGTATAGGGTTCAGCGGGGGCCGAACTTACAATGAGCAGTTCTTC.

This clonotype was seen a handful of times. This rearrangement joins TRBV7-2 to TRBJ2-3; the match to TRBD2 covers 11 bases. V shed 4 bases, J shed 1 base, and the junction held 7 bases outside the gene matches. Germline V gives CDR1 SGHTA, CDR2 FQGNSA. There are 17 residues in the CDR3. The CDR3, as DNA: TGTGCCAGCAGCTCGCGGAGGGGACTAGCGGGCACAGATACGCAGTATTTT. Translated, it gives CASSSRRGLAGTDTQYF.

This clonotype was picked up a small number of times. The chain carries TRBV5-1 and TRBJ1-4; D uncertain. V lost 6 bases and J 4 bases, leaving 7 bases between the germline ends. Germline CDR1 is SGHRS and CDR2 is YFSETQ. The CDR3 sequence is 12 residues long. The CDR3 DNA is TGCGCCAGCAAAGGCGTTAATGAAAAACTGTTTTTT. It yields the protein CASKGVNEKLFF.

The rearrangement links TRBV20-1 to TRBJ2-2; D gene unclear. The CDR3 is made up of 11 amino acids. In germline, CDR1 is DFQATT, CDR2 SNEGSKA (reference sequence). Trimming cost V 3 bases and J 6 bases, with 5 bases left between them. The CDR3: CSASRAGELFF. In nucleotides, the CDR3 is TGCAGTGCTAGTCGGGCCGGGGAGCTGTTTTTT.

The genes are TRBV11-3 and TRBJ1-1; D gene ambiguous. The length of the CDR3 is 13 residues. Germline V gives CDR1 SGHNT, CDR2 YENEEA. Trimming removed 2 bases at V and 1 base at J, with 5 bases between. CDR3 region: CASSLYRNTEAFF. DNA of the CDR3: TGTGCCAGCAGCTTATACAGGAACACTGAAGCTTTCTTT.

This clonotype turned up a few times. V gene TRBV21-1 combines with J gene TRBJ2-7; the table's D call, TRBD1, was not checked against the DNA. TRBV21-1 is reported as a pseudogene. CDR3 length equals 16 residues. The CDR3 region has the DNA TGTGCCAGCAATAGGACACCCGACCAGAGCTCCTACGAGCAGTACGTC. It yields the protein CASNRTPDQSSYEQYV.

This clonotype was detected only a few times. The V gene is TRBV29-1, the J gene TRBJ1-1; tentatively, D is TRBD1 (6 bases). The CDR3 loop spans 14 amino acids. From germline, CDR1 is SQVTM and CDR2 ANQGSEA. The V gene lost 6 bases and the J gene lost 4 bases, with 18 bases spanning the gap. This chain's CDR3 is CSVGRPGGITEAFF. The CDR3 DNA reads TGCAGCGTGGGCCGGCCGGGGGGCATCACTGAAGCTTTCTTT.

This clonotype was seen only a few times. The chain combines TRBV4-1 with TRBJ2-3; 9 bases fit TRBD2. V lost 0 bases and J lost 8; bases outside the gene matches: 12. Germline CDR1 and CDR2: MGHRA and YSYEKL. The CDR3 spans 17 residues. CDR3 bases: TGCGCCAGCAGCCAAGATCGGTATGCAGCGGGGGGACGTACGCAGTATTTT. Protein: CASSQDRYAAGGRTQYF.

This clonotype was detected a few times. The J gene is TRBJ2-3, the V gene TRBV5-1; 10 positions match TRBD2. The J segment lost 3 bases and the V segment lost 2 bases, leaving 12 bases of the junction unmatched. Germline V gives CDR1 SGHRS, CDR2 YFSETQ. The CDR3 covers 18 residues. The CDR3 here is CASSLGFGAGGPTDTQYF. For the CDR3, the DNA is TGCGCCAGCAGCTTAGGATTCGGAGCGGGGGGGCCAACAGATACGCAGTATTTT.

The chain joins TRBV4-3 to TRBJ2-3; D gene uncertain. Trimming removed 0 bases from V and 2 bases from J, with 9 bases in between. Germline V CDR1 and CDR2: LGHNA, YSLEER. The CDR3 covers 15 residues. The CDR3 DNA is TGCGCCAGCAGCCAAGAGCCCCCGGCCACAGATACGCAGTATTTT. This sequence encodes CASSQEPPATDTQYF.